This TCR beta chain emerged from a study of T-cell memory formation after mild COVID-19 (dated by TCRdb to about 2021). About the full investigation: Most TCR sequence clusters were specific to one of the two donors. Longitudinal TCRalpha and TCRbeta repertoire sequencing tracked T-cell clones expanding and contracting after mild COVID-19 in a couple of donors. Two young, previously healthy adult volunteers made up the cohort, one male and one female.

The paper's findings and limits, for the study overall: SARS-CoV-2 specificity of the second-wave clones peaking on day 37 was not confirmed. The detection of some responding clones in pre-infection memory suggests that pre-existing cross-reactive memory T cells joined the SARS-CoV-2 response. Contracting CD4+ clones were found mainly in CM and EM memory subsets, while CD8+ clones were enriched in EMRA. Clones that contracted from day 15 to 85 showed balanced CD4/CD8 phenotypes, whereas a second wave of clones that expanded from day 15 to 37 leaned towards CD4+. The study included only a couple of mild cases, and larger cohorts that include severe cases with pre-infection samples were judged to be necessary.

In the germline V gene, CDR1 corresponds to MNHNS and CDR2 to SASEGT. Measured from the cysteine to the phenylalanine, the CDR3 is 18 residues long. Kept here is only the CDR3 DNA, which spans 54 bases and is read in frame from base 1. Cut back by 4 bases and 1 base, the V and J ends lie 20 bases apart. Details on this clonotype: Its recognized antigen is unknown. Base-call qualities are not available, and no considerably larger clone is one nucleotide away.

PBMCs were isolated by Ficoll-Paque density gradient centrifugation. The reads were generated on an Illumina NovaSeq 6000. Using 5'RACE with constant-segment primers, TCRalpha and TCRbeta cDNA libraries were constructed, with sample barcodes and unique molecular identifiers added in the process. Trizol reagent was used to extract RNA from every sample. Library amplification was performed in two PCR steps, and a second sample barcode and Illumina TruSeq adapters were introduced in the second step. Libraries were sequenced on an Illumina NovaSeq with 2 x 150 bp paired-end reads. Per the source publication's procedure: Demultiplexing of reads and collapsing into UMI-guided consensus sequences were performed with migec v1.2.7. Using mixcr v2.1.11, UMI consensuses were aligned to TRA and TRB V and J templates and then assembled into clonotypes. Expanded or contracted clonotypes were those called significant by both edgeR and NoisET, with noise models trained on biological replicates. For edgeR calls, the thresholds were a false discovery rate-adjusted p below 0.01 and a log2 fold-change of 1. PCA with hierarchical clustering of max-normalized trajectories of the 1000 most abundant clonotypes was used as exploratory dynamics analysis. Each responding clone was given a CD4 or CD8 phenotype based on the CD4+ and CD8+ repertoires, which had been sequenced separately. Using fastp trimming at Q25 and MiXCR clonotype assembly, TCRdb reanalyzed the public sequencing data and kept in-frame beta chains. Each CDR3 protein gets just one entry, which takes the most common genes and DNA from the rows behind it. TCRdb, rather than the study authors, made the V and J calls. The sample profile shows 300,000 to 400,000 distinct CDR3 sequences; approximately 27% of them were found once. The top ten constitute roughly 13% of the sample.

This chain joins TRBV6-1 to TRBJ1-3; 5 matching bases give a weak D call of TRBD1. Source material: PBMCs or a T cell subset sorted from them (not recorded which). The receptor was isolated from an adult woman who had mild COVID-19 (a few samples of this study predate the infection). The sample titles of this study are shuffled in the database, so cell type and time point are left out; the donor was told from shared clones. CDR3 region: CASSAQETQASSGNTIYF. In nucleotides, the sequence is TGTGCCAGCAGTGCCCAGGAAACACAGGCCTCTTCTGGAAACACCATATATTTT.